This TCR beta chain came from a study of cytomegalovirus exposure and HLA in healthy donors. Findings and caveats of the study: Investigators reported some 150 TCR beta chains as tied to cytomegalovirus. In a later analysis, first-cohort TCR clusters were found to tend to co-occur in the 130 or so validation repertoires.

V lost 6 bases, J lost 9 bases, and 15 bases lay in between. Germline CDR1 reads MGHRA; CDR2 reads YSYEKL. The CDR3 spans 13 residues. With respect to this clone: Its specificity is not known.

Only in-frame clones appear in the TCRdb table, and some are missing; sequencing was by immunoSEQ multiplex PCR. Of 200,000 or so clones detected, about 91% appear once; the ten largest clones hold 2.9%. The donors were members of the validation cohort comprising over a hundred subjects, separate from the roughly 670-subject first cohort. The TCR was taken from a woman in her late teens or twenties in good health and CMV-seronegative. The chain has TRBV4-1 and TRBJ2-1; a possible D gene is TRBD2 (7 bases). The sample comprised PBMCs. CDR3 coding DNA: TGCGCCAGCAGGGAAGGGGGGGAAGGTGAGCAGTTCTTC. It is translated as CASREGGEGEQFF.